The clone carrying this T cell receptor beta chain was detected only a few times. These data come from a study of blood T cells in healthy people across ages. Per germline, CDR1 LGHDT and CDR2 YNNKEL (reference sequence). There are 15 residues in the CDR3. A second PCR of about 7 to 11 cycles used a sample-barcoded 5' primer and a J-beta primer mix. From the 5' RACE reads, TCRdb called clonotypes with MiXCR, one entry per CDR3 protein. In the table there are around 870,000 distinct CDR3 sequences, less than 35% of which are singletons. This TCR came from a woman of 80 years or more in good health. The sequencing sample was made of blood. This chain links TRBV3-1 with TRBJ2-4; possibly TRBD1 or TRBD2 for D (6 bases each). The end of the DNA fits TRBJ2-5 better, so the J call may be wrong. CDR3: CASSQARGESGTQYF. Written as DNA, the CDR3 is TGTGCCAGCAGCCAAGCGAGGGGGGAATCAGGGACCCAGTACTTC.